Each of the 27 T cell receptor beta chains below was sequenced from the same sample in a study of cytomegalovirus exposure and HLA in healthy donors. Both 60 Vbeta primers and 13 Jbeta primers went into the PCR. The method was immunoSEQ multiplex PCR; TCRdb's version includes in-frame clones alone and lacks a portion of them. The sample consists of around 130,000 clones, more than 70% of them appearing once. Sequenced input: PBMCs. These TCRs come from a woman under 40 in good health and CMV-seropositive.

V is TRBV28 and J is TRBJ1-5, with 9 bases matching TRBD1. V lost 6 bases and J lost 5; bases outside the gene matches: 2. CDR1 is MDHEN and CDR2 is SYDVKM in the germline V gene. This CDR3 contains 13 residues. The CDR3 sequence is CASRGQGYQPQHF. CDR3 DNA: TGTGCCAGCAGGGGACAGGGATATCAGCCCCAGCATTTT. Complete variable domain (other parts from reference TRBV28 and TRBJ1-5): DVKVTQSSRYLVKRTGEKVFLECVQDMDHENMFWYRQDPGLGLRLIYFSYDVKMKEKGDIPEGYSVSREKKERFSLILESASTNQTSMYLCASRGQGYQPQHFGDGTRLSIL.

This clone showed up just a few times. CDR3 residues: CASSLGLADYTDTQYF. The CDR3 DNA follows: TGCGCCAGCAGCCTAGGACTAGCGGATTACACAGATACGCAGTATTTT. The rearrangement joins TRBV5-1 to TRBJ2-3; 10 bases are shared with TRBD2. This CDR3 region has 16 residues. Germline loops: CDR1 SGHRS, CDR2 YFSETQ. The junction had 7 bases not matched to a gene; V was cut back by 4 bases and J by 2 bases.

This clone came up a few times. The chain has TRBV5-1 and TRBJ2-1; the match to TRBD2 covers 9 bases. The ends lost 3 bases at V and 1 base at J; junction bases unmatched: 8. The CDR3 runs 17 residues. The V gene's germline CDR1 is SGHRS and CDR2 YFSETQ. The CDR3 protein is CASSSAGTSISYNEQFF. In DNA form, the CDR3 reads TGCGCCAGCAGCTCGGCCGGGACTAGCATTTCCTACAATGAGCAGTTCTTC.

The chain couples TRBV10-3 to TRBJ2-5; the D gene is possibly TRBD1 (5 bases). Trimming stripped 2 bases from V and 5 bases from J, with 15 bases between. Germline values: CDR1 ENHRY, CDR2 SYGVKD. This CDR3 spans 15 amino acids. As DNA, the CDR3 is TGTGCCATCAGTGAGGGGCAGGGTATTCGGGAGACCCAGTACTTC. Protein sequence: CAISEGQGIRETQYF.

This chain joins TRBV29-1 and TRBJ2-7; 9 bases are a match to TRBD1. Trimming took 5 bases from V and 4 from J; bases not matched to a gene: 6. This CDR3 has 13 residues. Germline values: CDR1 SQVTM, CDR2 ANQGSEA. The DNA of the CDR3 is TGCAGCGTTACAGGGGGCGCAGGATACGAGCAGTACTTC. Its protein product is CSVTGGAGYEQYF.

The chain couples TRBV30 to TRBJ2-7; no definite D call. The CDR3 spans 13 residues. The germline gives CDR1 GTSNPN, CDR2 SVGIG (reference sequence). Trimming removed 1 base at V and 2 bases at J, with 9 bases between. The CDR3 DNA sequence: TGTGCCTGGAGTGGTGTAGTAGCCTACGAGCAGTACTTC. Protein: CAWSGVVAYEQYF.

The CDR3 protein is CASSFSGKASSYNEQFF. Written as DNA, the CDR3 is TGTGCCAGCAGCTTTAGCGGGAAAGCCTCAAGCTACAATGAGCAGTTCTTC. The chain is built from TRBV5-8 and TRBJ2-1; 8 bases map to TRBD2. CDR3 length equals 17 residues. Trimming took 2 bases from V and 3 from J; bases not matched to a gene: 10. CDR1 is SGHTS, CDR2 YDEGEE, per germline.

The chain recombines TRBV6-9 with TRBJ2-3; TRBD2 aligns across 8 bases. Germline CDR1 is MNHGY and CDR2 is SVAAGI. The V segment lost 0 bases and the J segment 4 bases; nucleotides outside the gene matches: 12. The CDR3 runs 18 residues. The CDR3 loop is CASSYSSGGFGVADTQYF. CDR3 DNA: TGTGCCAGCAGTTATTCGAGCGGGGGTTTCGGGGTCGCAGATACGCAGTATTTT.

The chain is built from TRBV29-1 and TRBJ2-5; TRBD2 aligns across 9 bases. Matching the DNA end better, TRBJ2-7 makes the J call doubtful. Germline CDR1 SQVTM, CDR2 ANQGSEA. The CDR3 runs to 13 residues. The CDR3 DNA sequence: TGCAGCGTTGGGGGGCTAGCGGGGTACGAGCAGTACTTC. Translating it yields CSVGGLAGYEQYF.

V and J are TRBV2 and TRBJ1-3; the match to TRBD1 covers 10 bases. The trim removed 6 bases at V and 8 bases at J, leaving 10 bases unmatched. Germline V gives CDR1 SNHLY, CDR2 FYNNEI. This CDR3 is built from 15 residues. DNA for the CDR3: TGTGCCAGCAGCGAGGACAGGGGGTTTGTGGACACCATATATTTT. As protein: CASSEDRGFVDTIYF.

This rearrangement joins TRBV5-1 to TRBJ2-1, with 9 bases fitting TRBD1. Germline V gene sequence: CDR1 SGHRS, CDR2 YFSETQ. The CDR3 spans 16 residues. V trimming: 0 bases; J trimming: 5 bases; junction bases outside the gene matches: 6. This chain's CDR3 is CASSLEGQGPHNEQFF. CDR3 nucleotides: TGCGCCAGCAGCTTGGAGGGACAGGGTCCCCACAATGAGCAGTTCTTC.

The CDR3 loop reads CASKKHATGELFF. CDR3 coding DNA: TGTGCCAGCAAGAAGCACGCCACCGGGGAGCTGTTTTTT. The chain employs TRBV28 and TRBJ2-2; D not certain. The length of the CDR3 is 13 residues. Looked up from germline, CDR1 is MDHEN and CDR2 is SYDVKM. V was clipped by 7 bases and J by 4 bases, with 10 bases between them.

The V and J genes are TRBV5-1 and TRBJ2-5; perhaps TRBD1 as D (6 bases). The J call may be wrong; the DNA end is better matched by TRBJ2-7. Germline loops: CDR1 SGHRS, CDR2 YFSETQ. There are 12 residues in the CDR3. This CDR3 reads CASSLEGDEQYF. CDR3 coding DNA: TGCGCCAGCAGCTTGGAGGGGGACGAGCAGTACTTC.

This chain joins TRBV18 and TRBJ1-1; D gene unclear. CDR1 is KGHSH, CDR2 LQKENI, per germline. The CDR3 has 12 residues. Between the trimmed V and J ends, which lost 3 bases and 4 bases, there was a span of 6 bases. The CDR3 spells CASSPRATEAFF. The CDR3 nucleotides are TGTGCCAGCTCACCCCGAGCCACTGAAGCTTTCTTT.

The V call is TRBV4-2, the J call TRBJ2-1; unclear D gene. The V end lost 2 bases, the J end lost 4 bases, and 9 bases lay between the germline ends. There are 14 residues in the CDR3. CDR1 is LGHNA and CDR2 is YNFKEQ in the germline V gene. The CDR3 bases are TGTGCCAGCAGCCAACCCGACACTTACAATGAGCAGTTCTTC. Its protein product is CASSQPDTYNEQFF.

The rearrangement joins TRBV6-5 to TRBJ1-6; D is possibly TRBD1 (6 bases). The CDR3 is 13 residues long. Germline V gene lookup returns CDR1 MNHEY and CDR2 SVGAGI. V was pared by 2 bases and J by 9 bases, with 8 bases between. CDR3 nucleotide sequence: TGTGCCAGCAGTTACCTAGGGGGTTCACCCCTCCACTTT. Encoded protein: CASSYLGGSPLHF.

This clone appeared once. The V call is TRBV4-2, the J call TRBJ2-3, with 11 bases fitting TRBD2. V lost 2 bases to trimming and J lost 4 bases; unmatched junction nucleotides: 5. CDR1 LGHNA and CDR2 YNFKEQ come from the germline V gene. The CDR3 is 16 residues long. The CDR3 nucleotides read TGTGCCAGCAGCCAAACTAGCGGGAGTTTCGCAGATACGCAGTATTTT. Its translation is CASSQTSGSFADTQYF.

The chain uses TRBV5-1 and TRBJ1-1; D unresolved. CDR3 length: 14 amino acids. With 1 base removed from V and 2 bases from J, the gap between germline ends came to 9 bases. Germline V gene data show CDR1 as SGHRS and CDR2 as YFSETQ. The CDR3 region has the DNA TGCGCCAGCAGCTTGCTAGACCCCAACACTGAAGCTTTCTTT. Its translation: CASSLLDPNTEAFF.

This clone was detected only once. CDR3 residues: CASSQYNGEKLFF. For the CDR3, the DNA is TGTGCCAGCAGCCAATATAACGGGGAAAAACTGTTTTTT. The chain links TRBV14 to TRBJ1-4, with D hard to call. The germline V gene encodes CDR1 SGHDN and CDR2 FVKESK. Trimming removed 2 bases at V and 8 bases at J, with 9 bases between. The CDR3 is made up of 13 amino acids.

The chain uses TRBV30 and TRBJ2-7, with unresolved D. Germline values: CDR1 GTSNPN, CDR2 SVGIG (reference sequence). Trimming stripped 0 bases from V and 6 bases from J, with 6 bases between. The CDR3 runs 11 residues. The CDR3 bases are TGTGCCTGGAGTGTGATCGGCGAGCAGTACTTC. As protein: CAWSVIGEQYF.

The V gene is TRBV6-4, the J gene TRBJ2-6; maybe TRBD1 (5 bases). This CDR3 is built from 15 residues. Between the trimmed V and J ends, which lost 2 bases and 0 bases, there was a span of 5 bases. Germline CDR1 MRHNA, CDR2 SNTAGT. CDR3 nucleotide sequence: TGTGCCAGCAGTGACGACAGCTCTGGGGCCAACGTCCTGACTTTC. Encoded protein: CASSDDSSGANVLTF.

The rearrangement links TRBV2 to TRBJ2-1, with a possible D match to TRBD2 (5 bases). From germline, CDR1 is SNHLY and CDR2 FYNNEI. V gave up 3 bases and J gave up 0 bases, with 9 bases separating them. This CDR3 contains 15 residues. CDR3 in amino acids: CASSDWGASYNEQFF. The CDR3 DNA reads TGTGCCAGCAGTGACTGGGGAGCCTCCTACAATGAGCAGTTCTTC.

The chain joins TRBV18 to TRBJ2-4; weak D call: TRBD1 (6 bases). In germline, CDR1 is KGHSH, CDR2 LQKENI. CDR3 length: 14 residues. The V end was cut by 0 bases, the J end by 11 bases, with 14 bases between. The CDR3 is CASSPPVGTPVQYF. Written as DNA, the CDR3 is TGTGCCAGCTCACCACCGGTAGGGACACCAGTTCAGTACTTC.

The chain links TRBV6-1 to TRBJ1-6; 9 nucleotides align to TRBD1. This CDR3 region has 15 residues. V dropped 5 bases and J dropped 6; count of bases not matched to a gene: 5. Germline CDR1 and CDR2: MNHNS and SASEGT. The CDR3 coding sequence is TGTGCCAGCAGTTCTCAGGACAGGGGTAATTCACCCCTCCACTTT. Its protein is CASSSQDRGNSPLHF.

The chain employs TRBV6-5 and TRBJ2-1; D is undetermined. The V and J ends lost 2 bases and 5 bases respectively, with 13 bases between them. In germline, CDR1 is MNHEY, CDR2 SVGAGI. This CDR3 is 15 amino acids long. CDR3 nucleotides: TGTGCCAGCAGTTACGGGCAGCCTGACGACAATGAGCAGTTCTTC. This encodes CASSYGQPDDNEQFF.

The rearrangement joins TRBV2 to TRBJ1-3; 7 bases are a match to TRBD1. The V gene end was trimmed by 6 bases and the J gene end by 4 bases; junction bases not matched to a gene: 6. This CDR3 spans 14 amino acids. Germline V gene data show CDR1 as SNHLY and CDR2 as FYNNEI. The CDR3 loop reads CASRATGSGNTIYF. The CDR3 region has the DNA TGTGCCAGCAGGGCGACAGGGTCCGGAAACACCATATATTTT.

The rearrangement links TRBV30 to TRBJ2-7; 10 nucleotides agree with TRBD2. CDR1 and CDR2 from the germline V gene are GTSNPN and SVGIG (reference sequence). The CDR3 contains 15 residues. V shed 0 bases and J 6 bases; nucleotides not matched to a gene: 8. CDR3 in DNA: TGTGCCTGGAGTGTAGGAGGACTAGCGGCGATCGAGCAGTACTTC. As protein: CAWSVGGLAAIEQYF. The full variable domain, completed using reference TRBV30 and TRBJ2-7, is SQTIHQWPATLVQPVGSPLSLECTVEGTSNPNLYWYRQAAGRGLQLLFYSVGIGQISSEVPQNLSASRPQDRQFILSSKKLLLSDSGFYLCAWSVGGLAAIEQYFGPGTRLTVT.